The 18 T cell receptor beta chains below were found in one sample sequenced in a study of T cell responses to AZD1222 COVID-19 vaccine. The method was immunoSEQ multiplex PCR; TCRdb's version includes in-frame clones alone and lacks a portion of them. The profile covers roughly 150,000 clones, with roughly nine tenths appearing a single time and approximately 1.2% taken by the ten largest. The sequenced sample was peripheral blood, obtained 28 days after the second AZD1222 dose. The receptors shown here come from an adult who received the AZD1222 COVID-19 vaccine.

Here the CDR3 DNA reads TGTGCCAGCAGCCAAGGGTCTCGCGGCGGGTCTAAAGGAGTAGATACGCAGTATTTT. Encoded protein: CASSQGSRGGSKGVDTQYF. The chain uses TRBV3-1 (or the pseudogene TRBV3-2) and TRBJ2-3, with TRBD2 as a possible D gene (5 bases). Trimming pared 1 base from V and 5 bases from J, leaving 25 bases between. From germline, CDR1 is LGHDT and CDR2 YNNKEL (reference sequence). CDR3 size: 19 residues.

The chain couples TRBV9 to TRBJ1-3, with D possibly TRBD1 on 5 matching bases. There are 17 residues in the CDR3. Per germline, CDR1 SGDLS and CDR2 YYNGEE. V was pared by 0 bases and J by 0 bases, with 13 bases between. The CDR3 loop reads CASSVGGFATSGNTIYF. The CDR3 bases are TGTGCCAGCAGCGTAGGGGGCTTTGCAACCTCTGGAAACACCATATATTTT.

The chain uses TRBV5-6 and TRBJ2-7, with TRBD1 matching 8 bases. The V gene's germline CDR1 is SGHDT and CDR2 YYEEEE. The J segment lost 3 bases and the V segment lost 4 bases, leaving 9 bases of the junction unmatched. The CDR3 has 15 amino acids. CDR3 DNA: TGTGCCAGCAGCCCTCCGGGACAGGAGCTCTACGAGCAGTACTTC. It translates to CASSPPGQELYEQYF. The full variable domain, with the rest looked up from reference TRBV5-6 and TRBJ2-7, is DAGVTQSPTHLIKTRGQQVTLRCSPKSGHDTVSWYQQALGQGPQFIFQYYEEEERQRGNFPDRFSGHQFPNYSSELNVNALLLGDSALYLCASSPPGQELYEQYFGPGTRLTVT.

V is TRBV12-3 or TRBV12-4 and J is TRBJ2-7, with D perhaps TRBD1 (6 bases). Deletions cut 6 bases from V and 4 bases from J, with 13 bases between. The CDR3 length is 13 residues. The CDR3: CASSRGRDYEQYF. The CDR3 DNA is TGTGCCAGCAGCAGGGGCAGAGATTACGAGCAGTACTTC.

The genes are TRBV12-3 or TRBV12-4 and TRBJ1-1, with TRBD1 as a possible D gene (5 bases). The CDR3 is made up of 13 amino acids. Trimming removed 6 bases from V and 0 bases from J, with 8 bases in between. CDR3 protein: CASRRRVNTEAFF. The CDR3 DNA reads TGTGCCAGCAGACGCAGGGTGAACACTGAAGCTTTCTTT.

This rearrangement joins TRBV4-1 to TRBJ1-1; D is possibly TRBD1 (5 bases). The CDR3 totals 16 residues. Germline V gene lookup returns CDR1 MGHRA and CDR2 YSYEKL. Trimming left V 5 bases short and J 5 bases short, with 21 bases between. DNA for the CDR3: TGCGCCAGCAGCGCATCGGGCGGGGCGGTGGGAACTGAAGCTTTCTTT. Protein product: CASSASGGAVGTEAFF.

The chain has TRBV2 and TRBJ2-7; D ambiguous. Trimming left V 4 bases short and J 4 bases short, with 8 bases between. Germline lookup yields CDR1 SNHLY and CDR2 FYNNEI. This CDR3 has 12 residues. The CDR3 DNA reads TGTGCCAGCAGTGCGGATTCTTACGAGCAGTACTTC. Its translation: CASSADSYEQYF.

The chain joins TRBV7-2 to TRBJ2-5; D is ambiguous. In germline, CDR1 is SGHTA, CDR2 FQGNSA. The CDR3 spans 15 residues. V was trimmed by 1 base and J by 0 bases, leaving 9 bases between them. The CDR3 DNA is TGTGCCAGCAGCTTAGAGTCTACGTACCAAGAGACCCAGTACTTC. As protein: CASSLESTYQETQYF.

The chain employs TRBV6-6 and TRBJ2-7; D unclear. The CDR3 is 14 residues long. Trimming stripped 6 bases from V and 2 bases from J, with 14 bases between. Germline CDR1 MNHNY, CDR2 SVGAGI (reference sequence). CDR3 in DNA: TGTGCCAGCAGCCTAGTGCCAGACACCTACGAGCAGTACTTC. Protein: CASSLVPDTYEQYF.

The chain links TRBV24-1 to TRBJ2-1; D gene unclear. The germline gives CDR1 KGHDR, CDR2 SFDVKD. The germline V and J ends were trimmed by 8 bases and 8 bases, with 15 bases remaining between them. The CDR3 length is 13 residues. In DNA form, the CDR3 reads TGTGCCACCACCGGTGTAGAGAAGGATGAGCAGTTCTTC. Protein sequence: CATTGVEKDEQFF.

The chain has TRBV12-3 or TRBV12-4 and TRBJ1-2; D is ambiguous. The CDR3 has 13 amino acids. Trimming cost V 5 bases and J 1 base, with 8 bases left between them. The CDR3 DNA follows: TGTGCCAGCAGTGAACATGGTAACTATGGCTACACCTTC. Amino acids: CASSEHGNYGYTF.

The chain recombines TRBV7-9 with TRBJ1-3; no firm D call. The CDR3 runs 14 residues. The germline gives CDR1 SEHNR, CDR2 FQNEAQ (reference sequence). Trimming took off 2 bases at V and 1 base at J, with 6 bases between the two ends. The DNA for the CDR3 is TGTGCCAGCAGCTTACCGGGGTCTGGAAACACCATATATTTT. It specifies CASSLPGSGNTIYF.

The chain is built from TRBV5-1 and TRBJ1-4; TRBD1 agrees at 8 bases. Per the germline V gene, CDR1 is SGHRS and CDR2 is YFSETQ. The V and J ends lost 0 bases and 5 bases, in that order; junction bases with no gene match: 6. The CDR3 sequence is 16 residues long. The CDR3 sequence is CASSLGTGRANEKLFF. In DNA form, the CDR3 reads TGCGCCAGCAGCTTGGGGACAGGGAGGGCGAATGAAAAACTGTTTTTT.

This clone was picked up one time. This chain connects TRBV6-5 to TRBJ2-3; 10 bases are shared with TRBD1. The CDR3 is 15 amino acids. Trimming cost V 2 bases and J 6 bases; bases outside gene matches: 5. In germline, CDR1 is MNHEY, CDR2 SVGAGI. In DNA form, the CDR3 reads TGTGCCAGCAGTTACGGACAGGGGGTTTGGGATACGCAGTATTTT. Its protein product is CASSYGQGVWDTQYF.

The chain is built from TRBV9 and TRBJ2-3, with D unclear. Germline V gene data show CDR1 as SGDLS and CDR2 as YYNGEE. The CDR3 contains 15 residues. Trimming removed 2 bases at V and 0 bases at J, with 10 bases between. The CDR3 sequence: CASSVIAHSTDTQYF. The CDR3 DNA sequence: TGTGCCAGCAGCGTTATAGCTCACAGCACAGATACGCAGTATTTT. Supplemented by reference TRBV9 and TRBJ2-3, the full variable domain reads DSGVTQTPKHLITATGQRVTLRCSPRSGDLSVYWYQQSLDQGLQFLIQYYNGEERAKGNILERFSAQQFPDLHSELNLSSLELGDSALYFCASSVIAHSTDTQYFGPGTRLTVL.

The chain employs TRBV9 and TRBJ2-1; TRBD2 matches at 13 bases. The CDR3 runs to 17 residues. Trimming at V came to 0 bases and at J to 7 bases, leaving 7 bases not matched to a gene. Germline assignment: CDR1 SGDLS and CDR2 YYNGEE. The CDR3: CASSVARTSGSWNEQFF. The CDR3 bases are TGTGCCAGCAGCGTAGCCCGGACTAGCGGGAGCTGGAATGAGCAGTTCTTC.

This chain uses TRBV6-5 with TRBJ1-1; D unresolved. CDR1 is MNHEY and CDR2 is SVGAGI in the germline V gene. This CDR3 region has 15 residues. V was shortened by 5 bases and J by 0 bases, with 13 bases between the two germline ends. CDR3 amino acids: CASSRGRGLNTEAFF. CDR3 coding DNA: TGTGCCAGCAGTCGAGGGCGGGGTCTGAACACTGAAGCTTTCTTT.

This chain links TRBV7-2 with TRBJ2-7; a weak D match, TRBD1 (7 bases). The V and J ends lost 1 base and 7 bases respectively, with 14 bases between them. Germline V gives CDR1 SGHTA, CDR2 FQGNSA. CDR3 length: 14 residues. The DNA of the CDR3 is TGTGCCAGCAGCTTAGGCGGGACAGCTGCTGAGCAGTACTTC. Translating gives CASSLGGTAAEQYF.